Following are 25 T cell receptor beta chains from one sample sequenced in a study of chemoradiotherapy in HPV16-positive cancers. Clones were sequenced by immunoSEQ multiplex PCR, and TCRdb holds only the in-frame ones, with some missing. The sample has roughly 19,000 clones, about 87% seen once. The sample was blood, taken from a patient who underwent chemoradiotherapy. These receptor sequences come from a human donor with HPV-associated anogenital cancer.

V and J are TRBV5-5 and TRBJ1-1, with TRBD1 matching over 7 bases. The CDR3 extends over 14 amino acids. Germline V CDR1 and CDR2: SGHKS, YYEKEE (reference sequence). V lost 4 bases and J lost 4; bases outside the gene matches: 7. CDR3: CASSLSTGPTEAFF. The CDR3, as DNA: TGTGCCAGCAGCCTCTCGACAGGGCCCACTGAAGCTTTCTTT.

The CDR3 is CASSLNTGELFF. In nucleotides, the CDR3 is TGTGCCAGCAGTCTTAACACCGGGGAGCTGTTTTTT. The rearrangement links TRBV6-5 to TRBJ2-2; D remains unclear. V was trimmed by 5 bases and J by 2 bases, leaving 3 bases between them. The CDR3 has 12 residues. Germline V lookup: CDR1 MNHEY, CDR2 SVGAGI.

In the case of this clone: Germline and junction disagree at one end, which may indicate a read error. The V call is TRBV25-1, the J call TRBJ1-6; no firm D call. This CDR3 has 13 residues. Germline CDR1 is MGHDK and CDR2 is SYGVNS. The CDR3, as DNA: TGTACCAGCAGAGGGTCCCTTAATTCACCCCTCCACTTT. Protein: CTSRGSLNSPLHF.

The V and J genes are TRBV5-4 and TRBJ1-2, with TRBD1 matching over 9 bases. This CDR3 region has 16 residues. Trimming at V came to 3 bases and at J to 0 bases, leaving 6 bases not matched to a gene. CDR1 is SGHNT, CDR2 YYREEE, per germline (reference sequence). The chain's CDR3 is CASSSQGALTNYGYTF. The CDR3 region has the DNA TGTGCCAGCAGCTCACAGGGGGCCCTTACTAACTATGGCTACACCTTC. The full variable domain, rest sourced from reference TRBV5-4 and TRBJ1-2, is ETGVTQSPTHLIKTRGQQVTLRCSSQSGHNTVSWYQQALGQGPQFIFQYYREEENGRGNFPPRFSGLQFPNYSSELNVNALELDDSALYLCASSSQGALTNYGYTFGSGTRLTVV.

The chain couples TRBV19 to TRBJ1-6; D is undetermined. Germline CDR1 reads LNHDA; CDR2 reads SQIVND (reference sequence). The CDR3 has 12 residues. V lost 8 bases and J 6 bases, leaving 8 bases between the germline ends. CDR3 in DNA: TGTGCCAGTGGGAGCGGTAATTCACCCCTCCACTTT. Translated, it gives CASGSGNSPLHF.

The chain couples TRBV11-2 to TRBJ1-4; tentative D call: TRBD1 (6 bases). The CDR3 totals 15 residues. Trimming stripped 5 bases from V and 8 bases from J, with 18 bases between. Germline V lookup: CDR1 SGHAT, CDR2 FQNNGV. CDR3 sequence reads: CASSLTGRTDEKLFF. For the CDR3, the DNA is TGTGCCAGCAGCCTTACAGGGAGAACTGACGAAAAACTGTTTTTT.

The gene calls are TRBV16 and TRBJ2-3; D not resolved. V lost 4 bases, J lost 2 bases, and 10 bases lay in between. Germline V CDR1 and CDR2: KGHSY, FQNENV. The CDR3 runs to 14 residues. The CDR3 region has the DNA TGTGCCAGCAGCCCCTCGTGGACCACAGATACGCAGTATTTT. Translation gives CASSPSWTTDTQYF.

V is TRBV7-2 and J is TRBJ1-3; no clear D gene. The V end was cut by 3 bases, the J end by 8 bases, with 14 bases between. The germline V gene encodes CDR1 SGHTA and CDR2 FQGNSA. This CDR3 has 14 residues. This CDR3 reads CASSFGLRRDTIYF. CDR3 coding DNA: TGTGCCAGCAGCTTTGGACTCCGTCGCGACACCATATATTTT.

The rearrangement links TRBV7-9 to TRBJ2-7; tentatively, D is TRBD1 (6 bases). The CDR3 contains 16 residues. V was clipped by 5 bases and J by 0 bases, with 17 bases between them. The germline V gene has CDR1 SEHNR and CDR2 FQNEAQ (reference sequence). Here the CDR3 DNA reads TGTGCCAGCAGCACTCAGACAGGCCTTGCCTCCTACGAGCAGTACTTC. Translated, it gives CASSTQTGLASYEQYF.

The chain links TRBV28 to TRBJ1-5, with 8 bases lining up with TRBD1. This CDR3 spans 15 amino acids. The V gene's germline CDR1 is MDHEN and CDR2 SYDVKM. The V and J ends lost 7 bases and 7 bases, in that order; junction bases with no gene match: 12. In DNA, the CDR3 is TGTGCCAGCAACGCGCAGGGGGCGGGTGGACAGCCCCAGCATTTT. This encodes CASNAQGAGGQPQHF.

The chain has TRBV6-1 and TRBJ1-2; 8 bases are shared with TRBD1. Germline V lookup: CDR1 MNHNS, CDR2 SASEGT. The CDR3 totals 13 residues. Trimming cost V 5 bases and J 7 bases; bases outside gene matches: 6. The CDR3 bases are TGTGCCAGCAGTCCAACGGGGACAGGTGGCTACACCTTC. Protein: CASSPTGTGGYTF.

In its sample, this clone was seen once. This chain uses TRBV29-1 with TRBJ1-4, with D tentatively TRBD1 (6 bases). The V and J ends lost 4 bases and 8 bases respectively, with 20 bases between them. The CDR3 spans 15 residues. Per germline, CDR1 SQVTM and CDR2 ANQGSEA. DNA of the CDR3: TGCAGCGTTGCCGTTCCGGGGGGCGCGCCCGAAAAACTGTTTTTT. This sequence encodes CSVAVPGGAPEKLFF.

The rearrangement joins TRBV18 to TRBJ2-1; 7 positions match TRBD2. Germline loops: CDR1 KGHSH, CDR2 LQKENI. This CDR3 comprises 12 residues. J lost 15 bases, V lost 0 bases, and 5 bases had no gene match. DNA for the CDR3: TGTGCCAGCTCACCACCTTGGACTAGGGTGTTCTTC. It translates to CASSPPWTRVFF.

J is TRBJ1-1 and V is TRBV19; maybe TRBD1 (5 bases). The CDR3 totals 14 residues. Looked up from germline, CDR1 is LNHDA and CDR2 is SQIVND (reference sequence). The V end lost 4 bases, the J end lost 1 base, and 10 bases lay between the germline ends. CDR3 sequence: CASSKRGENTEAFF. The CDR3 nucleotides are TGTGCCAGTAGTAAACGAGGGGAGAACACTGAAGCTTTCTTT.

The chain links TRBV4-3 to TRBJ2-7; D gene unclear. V was pared by 0 bases and J by 7 bases, with 13 bases between. The CDR3 is 14 residues long. Germline lookup yields CDR1 LGHNA and CDR2 YSLEER. For the CDR3, the DNA is TGCGCCAGCAGCCAAGATGAAAGGGCTGGGGAGCAGTACTTC. It codes for CASSQDERAGEQYF.

The CDR3 DNA reads TGCGCCAGCAGCTCCTGGACAGGGGGAATCTCGGGGGCCAACGTCCTGACTTTC. Translated: CASSSWTGGISGANVLTF. V is TRBV5-1 and J is TRBJ2-6, with TRBD1 identical over 10 bases. The CDR3 covers 18 residues. CDR1 and CDR2 from the germline V gene are SGHRS and YFSETQ. Germline trimming cut 3 bases from V and 4 bases from J; bases unmatched to any gene: 10.

This chain links TRBV2 with TRBJ1-3; D is undetermined. This CDR3 has 15 residues. V gave up 3 bases and J gave up 2 bases, with 11 bases separating them. Germline assignment: CDR1 SNHLY and CDR2 FYNNEI. CDR3 sequence reads: CASSDRGWPGNTIYF. The CDR3 bases are TGTGCCAGCAGTGATCGGGGATGGCCTGGAAACACCATATATTTT. Variable domain in full (rest from reference TRBV2 and TRBJ1-3): EPEVTQTPSHQVTQMGQEVILRCVPISNHLYFYWYRQILGQKVEFLVSFYNNEISEKSEIFDDQFSVERPDGSNFTLKIRSTKLEDSAMYFCASSDRGWPGNTIYFGEGSWLTVV.

The V gene is TRBV27, the J gene TRBJ1-2; 12 nucleotides agree with TRBD1. J lost 8 bases, V lost 6 bases, and 10 bases had no gene match. Per the germline V gene, CDR1 is MNHEY and CDR2 is SMNVEV (reference sequence). The CDR3 extends over 15 amino acids. The CDR3, as DNA: TGTGCCAGCAGCCCAGGGACAGGGGGCAGTTGGGGCTACACCTTC. Protein sequence: CASSPGTGGSWGYTF.

In nucleotides, the CDR3 is TGTGCCAGCAGCTTTGGGGGACAGGGGGCCGGAAAAGAGACCCAGTACTTC. Translating it yields CASSFGGQGAGKETQYF. The chain employs TRBV7-3 and TRBJ2-5; TRBD1 aligns across 12 bases. Germline V lookup: CDR1 SGHTA, CDR2 FQGTGA. The ends lost 3 bases at V and 3 bases at J; junction bases unmatched: 8. The CDR3 covers 17 residues.

The genes are TRBV9 and TRBJ2-4; the D gene could be TRBD1 or TRBD2 (6 bases each). CDR1 SGDLS and CDR2 YYNGEE come from the germline V gene. The CDR3 loop spans 11 amino acids. V lost 4 bases to trimming and J lost 10 bases, with 9 bases between them. This chain's CDR3 is CASSQGGIQYF. In DNA, the CDR3 is TGTGCCAGCAGCCAAGGGGGGATTCAGTACTTC.

The chain recombines TRBV2 with TRBJ1-3; no clear D gene. V was shortened by 0 bases and J by 0 bases, with 3 bases between the two germline ends. The CDR3 length is 14 residues. Germline CDR1 SNHLY, CDR2 FYNNEI. The CDR3 loop is CASSEAISGNTIYF. The CDR3 nucleotides are TGTGCCAGCAGTGAAGCTATCTCTGGAAACACCATATATTTT.

This clone was counted once. The J gene is TRBJ2-1, the V gene TRBV10-1; 10 bases are shared with TRBD2. The V gene end was trimmed by 10 bases and the J gene end by 10 bases; junction bases not matched to a gene: 13. The CDR3 loop spans 14 amino acids. Germline V gene sequence: CDR1 WNHNN, CDR2 SYGVQD (reference sequence). CDR3 bases: TGCGCCAATAAGCGGGAGGGCACACCAGGGGAGCAGTTCTTC. Encoded protein: CANKREGTPGEQFF.

J is TRBJ2-1 and V is TRBV18; no firm D call. From germline, CDR1 is KGHSH and CDR2 LQKENI. The CDR3 loop spans 13 amino acids. V was trimmed by 3 bases and J by 6 bases, leaving 9 bases between them. In DNA, the CDR3 is TGTGCCAGCTCACCTCCGGTCGTCAATGAGCAGTTCTTC. Translated: CASSPPVVNEQFF.

CDR3: CASSDSSGGTDTQYF. The CDR3 bases are TGTGCCAGCAGTGACTCTAGCGGGGGCACAGATACGCAGTATTTT. The chain couples TRBV6-4 to TRBJ2-3; 8 bases are a match to TRBD2. Per the germline V gene, CDR1 is MRHNA and CDR2 is SNTAGT. With 0 bases clipped from V and 1 base from J, the junction kept 0 bases outside the gene matches. The CDR3 is 15 residues long.

The chain carries TRBV5-6 and TRBJ1-5; D may be TRBD1 (5 bases). This CDR3 is 12 amino acids long. Germline CDR1 and CDR2: SGHDT and YYEEEE. V dropped 2 bases and J dropped 7 bases, with 7 bases sitting between them. The CDR3 coding sequence is TGTGCCAGCAGCTTTGGGGGACAGCCCCAGCATTTT. It yields the protein CASSFGGQPQHF.